The rows below give T cell receptor beta chains drawn from one sample of a study of T cells in Graves' hyperthyroidism and ophthalmopathy. A single record per CDR3 protein comes from TCRdb applying MiXCR to the multiplex PCR reads. The sample consists of 600,000 to 700,000 distinct CDR3 sequences, 14% to 15% of them appearing once. Sequences were obtained from blood. The receptors stem from a woman in her thirties or forties with Graves' ophthalmopathy. The conserved cysteine and the conserved F or W are not part of the CDR3 here. Some rows have no size entry. The others give once, few or many, or a class for an expanded clone.

v_call: TRBV28
clone_size: many
cdr3_aa: ASRVGTGGTYEQY

v_call: TRBV6-2/TRBV6-3
clone_size: NA
cdr3_aa: ASSYAGDSGRRQPQH

v_call: TRBV15
clone_size: many
cdr3_aa: ATRARQFDYGYT

v_call: TRBV11-1
clone_size: NA
cdr3_aa: ASSDHRGTREGETQY

v_call: TRBV11-1
clone_size: many
cdr3_aa: ASSLAEGLTSGSRSSYEQY

v_call: TRBV28
clone_size: many
cdr3_aa: ASSLGLADMNTGELF

v_call: TRBV3-1
clone_size: few
cdr3_aa: ASSQGQGGLGQPQH

v_call: TRBV29-1
clone_size: NA
cdr3_aa: SVEVLAEDSEQY

v_call: TRBV28
clone_size: many
cdr3_aa: ASSFALAGSYEQY

v_call: TRBV28
clone_size: many
cdr3_aa: ASSGSSVNQETQY

v_call: TRBV4-2
clone_size: few
cdr3_aa: ASSQESSGVNTGELF

v_call: TRBV28
clone_size: few
cdr3_aa: ASSGLALTYEQY

v_call: TRBV28
clone_size: NA
cdr3_aa: ASSLSDLEAF

v_call: TRBV20-1
clone_size: many
cdr3_aa: SAYRGHNIEAF

v_call: TRBV28
clone_size: many
cdr3_aa: ASSLTIGTGGTGELF

v_call: TRBV6-1
clone_size: NA
cdr3_aa: ASRTTGTNSYEQY

v_call: TRBV24-1
clone_size: many
cdr3_aa: ATRGERGDTEAF

v_call: TRBV2
clone_size: NA
cdr3_aa: VGAGLLREGSEQY

v_call: TRBV14
clone_size: many
cdr3_aa: ASSPSSSGANVLT

v_call: TRBV18
clone_size: few
cdr3_aa: ASSPRDSAEAF

v_call: TRBV12-3/TRBV12-4
clone_size: many
cdr3_aa: ASSYGGQGGETQY

v_call: TRBV6-5
clone_size: many
cdr3_aa: ASSSTGNSNQPQH

v_call: TRBV11-2
clone_size: NA
cdr3_aa: ASSSTSGIYEQY

v_call: TRBV7-9
clone_size: many
cdr3_aa: ASSTGTGNDQPQH

v_call: TRBV20-1
clone_size: many
cdr3_aa: SASMPGQQETQY

v_call: TRBV20-1
clone_size: many
cdr3_aa: SAPAANTGELF

v_call: TRBV7-3
clone_size: many
cdr3_aa: ASSLIGSGLRYSNYSEQY

v_call: TRBV6-5
clone_size: many
cdr3_aa: ASSYSALETQY

v_call: TRBV28
clone_size: many
cdr3_aa: ASEGRKNQPQH

v_call: TRBV6-5
clone_size: many
cdr3_aa: ASQADGGTGELF

v_call: TRBV12-5
clone_size: NA
cdr3_aa: ASGLVARGST

v_call: TRBV7-9
clone_size: many
cdr3_aa: AVSSYSNQPQH

v_call: TRBV19
clone_size: NA
cdr3_aa: ASSMAGGRAYEQY

v_call: TRBV6-4
clone_size: many
cdr3_aa: ASSDFSGTPEDYT

v_call: TRBV7-2
clone_size: many
cdr3_aa: ASSTSGLANYEQY

v_call: TRBV7-2
clone_size: NA
cdr3_aa: ASSLAGLAGDGAKNIQY

v_call: TRBV11-2
clone_size: NA
cdr3_aa: ASSGRDSGSTHEQY

v_call: TRBV6-1
clone_size: many
cdr3_aa: ASSVDRYITGELF

v_call: TRBV7-6
clone_size: many
cdr3_aa: ASSLRQLDGYT

v_call: TRBV10-3
clone_size: many
cdr3_aa: AISDPLAPGGNQPQH

v_call: TRBV27
clone_size: many
cdr3_aa: ASSLTSGNTIY

v_call: TRBV4-1
clone_size: many
cdr3_aa: ASSQEVRGETQY

v_call: TRBV30
clone_size: NA
cdr3_aa: AWSYRSSYEQY

v_call: TRBV7-3
clone_size: many
cdr3_aa: ASSLTFGNEQY

v_call: TRBV28
clone_size: few
cdr3_aa: ASSYIESRANVLT

v_call: TRBV7-2
clone_size: many
cdr3_aa: ASSPDSNQPQH

v_call: TRBV30
clone_size: NA
cdr3_aa: AWSVESTDTQY

v_call: TRBV5-1
clone_size: many
cdr3_aa: ASSTSGVDTEAF

v_call: TRBV6-1
clone_size: many
cdr3_aa: ASSDRDSNQPQH

v_call: TRBV20-1
clone_size: many
cdr3_aa: SAMRTYEQY

v_call: TRBV4-2
clone_size: NA
cdr3_aa: ASSQDLEEGAEAF

v_call: TRBV6-1
clone_size: many
cdr3_aa: ASRPPGLSYYEQY

v_call: TRBV5-1
clone_size: many
cdr3_aa: ASSGGQGNSGNTIY